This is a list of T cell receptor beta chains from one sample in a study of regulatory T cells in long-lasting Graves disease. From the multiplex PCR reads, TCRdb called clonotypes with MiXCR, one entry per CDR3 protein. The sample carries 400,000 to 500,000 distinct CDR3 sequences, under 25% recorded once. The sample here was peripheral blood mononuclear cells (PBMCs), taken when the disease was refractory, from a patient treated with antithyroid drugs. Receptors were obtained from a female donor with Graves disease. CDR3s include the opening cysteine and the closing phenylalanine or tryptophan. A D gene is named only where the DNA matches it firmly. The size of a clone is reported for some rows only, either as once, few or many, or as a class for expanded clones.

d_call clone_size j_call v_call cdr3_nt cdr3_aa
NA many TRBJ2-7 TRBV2 TGTGCCAGCAGTGAGGGGGCGCCCTTATACTACGAGCAGTACTTC CASSEGAPLYYEQYF
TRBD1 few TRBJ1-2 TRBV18 TGTGCCAGCTCACCGACAGGGCACTATGGCTACACCTTC CASSPTGHYGYTF
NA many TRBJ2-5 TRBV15 TGTGCCACCAGCAGAGATTCGGAGGAGACCCAGTACTTC CATSRDSEETQYF
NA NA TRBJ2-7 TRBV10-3 TGTGCCATCAGTAAAGACCCGAAACCCCCCAACGAGCAGTACTTC CAISKDPKPPNEQYF
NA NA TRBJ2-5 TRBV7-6 TGTGCCAGCAGCTTACTGGCAGCCGCGAAAGAGACCCAGTACTTC CASSLLAAAKETQYF
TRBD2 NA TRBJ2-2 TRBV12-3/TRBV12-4 TGTGCCAGCAGTTTCTGGACTAGCGGGAGTGTGAACACCGGGGAGCTGTTTTTT CASSFWTSGSVNTGELFF
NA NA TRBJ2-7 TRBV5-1 TGCGCCAGCAGCTTGGCGGATAGGTTGGGTCACTACGAGCAGTACTTC CASSLADRLGHYEQYF
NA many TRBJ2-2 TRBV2 TGTGCCAGCAGTGAACGGCAGGGCTCGAACACCGGGGAGCTGTTTTTT CASSERQGSNTGELFF
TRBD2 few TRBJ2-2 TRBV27 TGTGCCAGCAGACTAGCGGGGGCGAACACCGGGGAGCTGGTTTTT CASRLAGANTGELVF
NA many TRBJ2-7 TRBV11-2 TGTGCCAGCAGCTTAGCTGGGGGAAGCTCCTACGAGCAGTACTTC CASSLAGGSSYEQYF
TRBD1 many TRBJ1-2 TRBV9 TGTGCCAGCAGCTCGAGGACAGGAAACTATGGCTACACCTTC CASSSRTGNYGYTF
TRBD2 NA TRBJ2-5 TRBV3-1 TGTGCCAGCAGCCAAGTGGGAGGTGCGGGGGGGCGAGGGACCCAGTACTTC CASSQVGGAGGRGTQYF
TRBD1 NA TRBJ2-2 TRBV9 TGTGCCAGCAGCCCCTTCCAGGGGGCGCGTTCATACACCGGGGAGCTGTTTTTT CASSPFQGARSYTGELFF
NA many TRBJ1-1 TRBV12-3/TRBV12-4 TGTGCCAGCAGTTCTATCTTGAACACTGAAGCTTTCTTT CASSSILNTEAFF
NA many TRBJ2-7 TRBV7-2 TGTGCCAGCAGCTTAGGGAGGGGGGAAGGCGAGCAGTACTTC CASSLGRGEGEQYF
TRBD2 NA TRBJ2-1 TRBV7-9 TGTGCCAGCAGCTCAAGGGCGGGGGAGAATGAGCAGTTCTTC CASSSRAGENEQFF
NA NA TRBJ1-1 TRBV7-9 TGTGCCAGCAGCCTCATGGGAATTGCTGAAGCTTTCTTT CASSLMGIAEAFF
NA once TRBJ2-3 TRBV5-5 TGTGCCAGCAGCTCCCGAATTAAACTGAGCACAGATACGCAGTATTTT CASSSRIKLSTDTQYF
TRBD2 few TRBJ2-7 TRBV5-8 TGTGCCAGCAGCTCGCCGGGACTAGAAATAACCTACGAGCAGTACTTC CASSSPGLEITYEQYF
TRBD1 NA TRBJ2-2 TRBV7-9 TGTGCCAGCAGCCGCACAGGGGGCCGGGGCACCGGGGAGCTGTTTTTT CASSRTGGRGTGELFF
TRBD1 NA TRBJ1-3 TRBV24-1 TGTGCCACCAGTGAATCGACAGGGGTCGGAGGAGGAAACACCATATATTTT CATSESTGVGGGNTIYF
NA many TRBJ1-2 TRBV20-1 TGCAGTGCTAGTACTGATAACTATGGCTACACCTTC CSASTDNYGYTF
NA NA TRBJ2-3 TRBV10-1 TGCGCCAGCAGCCCCACAGGGCAGGATACGCAGTATTTT CASSPTGQDTQYF
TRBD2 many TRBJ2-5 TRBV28 TGTGCCAGCAGCACCCCGACTAGCGGGGATAAAGAGACCCAGTACTTC CASSTPTSGDKETQYF
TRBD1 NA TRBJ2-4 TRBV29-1 TGCAGCGTTGAGGCCGACAGGGGGGACATTCAGTACTTC CSVEADRGDIQYF
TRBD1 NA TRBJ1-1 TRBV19 TGTGCCAGCCGCTATATAGGGGGCGTGGGCACTGAAGCTTTCTTT CASRYIGGVGTEAFF
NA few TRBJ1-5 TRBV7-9 TGTGCCAGCAGTTACCCCAGGGGGCCCCAGCATTTT CASSYPRGPQHF
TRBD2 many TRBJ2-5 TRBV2 TGTGCCAGCAGCGCTGGACTAGCCGGTACGCCAAGTCAAGAGACCCAGTACTTC CASSAGLAGTPSQETQYF
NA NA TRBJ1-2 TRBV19 TGTGCCAGTAGTATAGCCCCGGCAGTCTATGGCTACACCTTC CASSIAPAVYGYTF
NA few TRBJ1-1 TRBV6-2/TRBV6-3 TGTGCCAGCAGTTCCCCAGACAGCGTGAACACTGAAGCTTTCTTT CASSSPDSVNTEAFF
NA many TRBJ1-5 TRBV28 TGTGCCAGCAGATTCGACGGAGTTGGGTCGCCCCAGCATTTT CASRFDGVGSPQHF
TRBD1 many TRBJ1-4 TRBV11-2 TGTGCCAGCAGCCCGAAGCCGGTGGGACAGGGGATTTTGGAACTGTTTTTT CASSPKPVGQGILELFF
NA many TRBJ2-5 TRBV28 TGTGCCAGCAGCCCCGGGACGAGCTTGGAGACCCAGTACTTC CASSPGTSLETQYF
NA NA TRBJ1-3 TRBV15 TGTGCCACCAGCAGAGTTAAAGGGCGATTCACCGGAAACACCATATATTTT CATSRVKGRFTGNTIYF
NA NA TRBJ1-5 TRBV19 TGTGCCAGTAGTGCAACAGGGACACTAAATCAGCCCCAGCATTTT CASSATGTLNQPQHF
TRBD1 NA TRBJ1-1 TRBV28 TGTGCCAGCGGGCGACAGGGGCTCTACACTGAAGCTTTCTTT CASGRQGLYTEAFF
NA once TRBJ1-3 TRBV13 TGTGCCAGCAGCTTACGACAGTCTGGAGACACCATATATTTT CASSLRQSGDTIYF
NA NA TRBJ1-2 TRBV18 TGTGCCAGCTCACCTTCGCCCTTTAACGGACGCGGCTACACCTTC CASSPSPFNGRGYTF
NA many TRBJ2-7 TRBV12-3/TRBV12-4 TGTGCCAGCACTCAAAGTACGGCCCGCGAGCAGTACTTC CASTQSTAREQYF
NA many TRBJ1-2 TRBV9 TGTGCCAGCAGCGTAGGGGGGTCTAACTATGGCTACACCTTC CASSVGGSNYGYTF
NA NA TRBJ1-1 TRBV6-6 TGTGCCAGCAGTTACTCGATGGGGACAGCTTTCTTT CASSYSMGTAFF
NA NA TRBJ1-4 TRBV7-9 TGTGCCAGCAGCTTACCCTCCGCAGCGGGGACTAAACTGTTTTTT CASSLPSAAGTKLFF
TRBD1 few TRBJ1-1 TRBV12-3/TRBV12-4 TGTGCCAGCAGGAAACAGGGGTCCCACACTGAAGCTTTCTTT CASRKQGSHTEAFF
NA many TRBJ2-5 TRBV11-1 TGTGCCAGCAGCTCCGGGGCCGGCGGGACCCAGTACTTC CASSSGAGGTQYF
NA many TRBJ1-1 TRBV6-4 TGTGCCAGCAGGTACGGGGAAAACACTGAAGCTTTCTTT CASRYGENTEAFF
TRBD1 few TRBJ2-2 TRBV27 TGTGCCAGCAGTTTCTCCGGGACAGATAGCACCGGGGAGCTGTTTTTT CASSFSGTDSTGELFF
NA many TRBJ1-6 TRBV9 TGTGCCAGCAGCGTCAGCAGCTCCTATAATTCACCCCTCCACTTT CASSVSSSYNSPLHF
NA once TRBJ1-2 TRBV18 TGTGCCAGCTCACCAGGCAGACAGGCCGCCCCCTACACCTTC CASSPGRQAAPYTF
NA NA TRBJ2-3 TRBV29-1 TGCAGCGGCCTTGGTGGGAGCACAGATACGCAGTATTTT CSGLGGSTDTQYF
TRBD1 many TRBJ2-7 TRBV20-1 TGCAGTGCCACGACAGGGGTCGGCTACGAGCAGTACTTC CSATTGVGYEQYF
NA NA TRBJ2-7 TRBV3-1 TGTGCCGGCAGCCAAACAGGGCCGAATATCTCCTACGAGCAGTACTTC CAGSQTGPNISYEQYF
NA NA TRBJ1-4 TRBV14 TGTGCCAGCAGCCAAGATATCCGGGGGACTAATGAAAAACTGTTTTTT CASSQDIRGTNEKLFF
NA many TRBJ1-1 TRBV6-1 TGTGCCAGCAGTGAAGGGGGGGGGCATGCTGAAGCTTTCTTT CASSEGGGHAEAFF
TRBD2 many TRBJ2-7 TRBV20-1 TGCAGTGCTAGACGGCAAGGGACTAGCGGGGGCGACGAGCAGTACTTC CSARRQGTSGGDEQYF
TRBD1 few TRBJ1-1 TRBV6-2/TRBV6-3 TGTGCCAGCAGTTCCGGACAGGGGGGATTATCCAGGCTCACTGAAGCTTTCTTT CASSSGQGGLSRLTEAFF
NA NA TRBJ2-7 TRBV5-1 TGCGCCAGCAGCTTGGCCGGTGGGGCCGACTACGAGCAGTACTTC CASSLAGGADYEQYF